This note documents a single TCR beta chain sequence. The V end was cut by 0 bases, the J end by 4 bases, with 9 bases between. The CDR3 runs to 14 residues. Germline CDR1 reads SGHAT; CDR2 reads FQNNGV. Per the authors' pipeline: Counts of nucleated cells, estimated from reference gene primer amplification, were obtained. Using immunoSEQ multiplex PCR, the repertoire was profiled, and TCRdb retains in-frame clones only, with some absent. V, J and clone size are those of that table, while D and trimming were read from the DNA. The sample includes 45,000 to 65,000 clones, about 83% of them seen just once. The data are from a study of blood T cell repertoires in COVID-19. About the research overall: Acute and convalescent COVID-19 specimens originated in the United States, Italy and Spain. In each case, the material was cDNA or gDNA derived from T cells, B-cell-depleted T cells, or PBMCs.

The sequenced sample was peripheral blood. The chain employs TRBV11-2 and TRBJ1-2; no clear D. The TCR originated in a man in his forties with acute or convalescent COVID-19. CDR3 region: CASSLENSFYGYTF. CDR3 DNA: TGTGCCAGCAGCTTAGAGAACAGTTTCTATGGCTACACCTTC.